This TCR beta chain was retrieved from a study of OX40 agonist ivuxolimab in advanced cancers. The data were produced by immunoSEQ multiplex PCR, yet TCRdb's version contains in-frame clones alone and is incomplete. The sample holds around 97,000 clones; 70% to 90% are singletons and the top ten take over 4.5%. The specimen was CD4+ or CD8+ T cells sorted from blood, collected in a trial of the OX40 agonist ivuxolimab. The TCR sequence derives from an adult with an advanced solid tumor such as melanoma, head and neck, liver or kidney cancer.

Here the CDR3 reads CAFLTGANVLTF. CDR3 nucleotide sequence: TGTGCCTTTCTCACTGGGGCCAACGTCCTGACTTTC. The J gene is TRBJ2-6, the V gene TRBV30, with unresolved D. The V gene lost 7 bases and the J gene lost 2 bases, with 6 bases spanning the gap. The length of the CDR3 is 12 residues. The germline gives CDR1 GTSNPN, CDR2 SVGIG (reference sequence).